The 26 T cell receptor beta chains given below trace back to one sample, sequenced in a study of T cell repertoires in cytomegalovirus infection. Antigen specificity for these receptors is unknown. TCRdb passed the reads through MiXCR, listing each CDR3 protein once. The data show fewer than 900,000 distinct CDR3 sequences, 25% to 30% seen once. The sample was cultured CD8+ T cells from PBMCs, taken from culture after CMV antigen stimulation. The source of these receptors is a human donor in good health (CMV status not recorded). Some clones in this sample may be carry-over from other donors' samples.

This sequence joins TRBV7-6 and TRBJ1-1; perhaps TRBD1 as D (6 bases). Looked up from germline, CDR1 is SGHVS and CDR2 is FNYEAQ. The CDR3 consists of 16 residues. The ends were cut back, 5 bases at V and 1 base at J, with 17 bases in the middle. CDR3 protein: CASSGLDSPSNTEAFF. The DNA for the CDR3 is TGTGCCAGCAGCGGTCTGGACAGCCCGTCGAACACTGAAGCTTTCTTT.

The chain couples TRBV5-4 to TRBJ2-2; 10 bases align to TRBD2. Germline V lookup: CDR1 SGHNT, CDR2 YYREEE (reference sequence). The CDR3 contains 16 residues. V lost 4 bases to trimming and J lost 0 bases; unmatched junction nucleotides: 3. The CDR3 protein is CASSPGLASNTGELFF. CDR3 nucleotides: TGTGCCAGCAGCCCGGGACTAGCGTCGAACACCGGGGAGCTGTTTTTT.

The chain employs TRBV19 and TRBJ1-5; perhaps TRBD1 as D (6 bases). CDR1 LNHDA and CDR2 SQIVND come from the germline V gene (reference sequence). The CDR3 loop spans 15 amino acids. The V end lost 6 bases, the J end lost 2 bases, and 14 bases lay between the germline ends. CDR3 residues: CASRPRQEGNQPQHF. For the CDR3, the DNA is TGTGCCAGTAGGCCCCGACAGGAAGGCAATCAGCCCCAGCATTTT.

This clonotype was observed once. This may stem from a read error, because a much larger clone lies one nucleotide away. This chain uses TRBV7-6 with TRBJ1-1; D is ambiguous. Trimming stripped 7 bases from V and 3 bases from J, with 12 bases between. Germline V gene lookup returns CDR1 SGHVS and CDR2 FNYEAQ. The CDR3 has 13 amino acids. The CDR3 sequence: CASTPGLDTEAFF. In nucleotides, the CDR3 is TGTGCCAGCACCCCCGGATTGGACACTGAAGCTTTCTTT.

This clonotype has at least ten counts. The chain joins TRBV7-2 to TRBJ2-5; 14 bases map to TRBD2. The CDR3 spans 18 residues. Trimming cost V 5 bases and J 9 bases; bases outside gene matches: 17. The germline gives CDR1 SGHTA, CDR2 FQGNSA. The chain's CDR3 is CASSPRTSGGNPLMAQYF. CDR3 DNA: TGTGCCAGCAGCCCTCGGACTAGCGGGGGGAACCCCCTAATGGCCCAGTACTTC.

V gene TRBV7-6 combines with J gene TRBJ2-1; TRBD2 aligns across 11 bases. V was pared by 6 bases and J by 8 bases, with 6 bases of the junction left unmatched. The CDR3 runs to 14 residues. In germline, CDR1 is SGHVS, CDR2 FNYEAQ. The CDR3 here is CASSRRLAGYEQFF. The CDR3 DNA reads as TGTGCCAGCAGTCGACGACTAGCGGGGTATGAGCAGTTCTTC.

This clonotype was observed many times. The rearrangement joins TRBV7-9 to TRBJ2-3, with no clear D. The germline V gene has CDR1 SEHNR and CDR2 FQNEAQ (reference sequence). Trimming cost V 2 bases and J 6 bases, with 21 bases left between them. This CDR3 has 17 residues. As DNA, the CDR3 is TGTGCCAGCAGCTTACTAAGTCGACCGCCCGATCGGGATACGCAGTATTTT. The encoded protein is CASSLLSRPPDRDTQYF.

V usage is TRBV6-5 and J usage is TRBJ1-1; weak D call: TRBD1 (6 bases). This CDR3 contains 16 residues. Germline CDR1 MNHEY, CDR2 SVGAGI. The V and J ends lost 0 bases and 3 bases respectively, with 14 bases between them. This chain's CDR3 is CASSYSAGAMYTEAFF. The CDR3 DNA follows: TGTGCCAGCAGTTACTCGGCAGGGGCCATGTACACTGAAGCTTTCTTT.

V gene TRBV11-3 combines with J gene TRBJ2-3; no clear D gene. The CDR3 totals 18 residues. V was cut by 3 bases and J by 4 bases, with 23 bases left in between. Germline V lookup: CDR1 SGHNT, CDR2 YENEEA. Here the CDR3 DNA reads TGTGCCAGCAGCTTCGGCCAGTTCGGTATTGGGTCGGCAGATACGCAGTATTTT. Amino acids: CASSFGQFGIGSADTQYF.

This clonotype has only a few counts. The chain uses TRBV19 and TRBJ2-1; 10 nucleotides match TRBD2. Germline CDR1 and CDR2: LNHDA and SQIVND (reference sequence). V shed 10 bases and J 6 bases; nucleotides not matched to a gene: 12. The CDR3 spans 15 residues. CDR3 amino acids: CATKPGLAGGNEQFF. The CDR3 nucleotides read TGTGCCACCAAACCCGGATTAGCGGGGGGCAATGAGCAGTTCTTC.

The V call is TRBV7-6, the J call TRBJ1-4, with no clear D. This CDR3 has 14 residues. Per the germline V gene, CDR1 is SGHVS and CDR2 is FNYEAQ. With 1 base removed from V and 4 bases from J, the gap between germline ends came to 7 bases. The chain's CDR3 is CASSLEAFNEKLFF. The DNA of the CDR3 is TGTGCCAGCAGCTTAGAGGCATTTAATGAAAAACTGTTTTTT.

This clonotype was recorded a few times. The rearrangement uses TRBV5-1 and TRBJ2-7, with D maybe TRBD1 (5 bases). CDR1 and CDR2 from the germline V gene are SGHRS and YFSETQ. V lost 4 bases to trimming and J lost 2 bases, with 22 bases between them. The CDR3 totals 17 residues. Written as DNA, the CDR3 is TGCGCCAGCAGCCCCACCACCGACAGTCTAGATCCCTACGAGCAGTACTTC. Translating gives CASSPTTDSLDPYEQYF.

This clonotype was detected a few times. The chain is built from TRBV5-5 and TRBJ1-1; a weak D match, TRBD1 (5 bases). Germline V lookup: CDR1 SGHKS, CDR2 YYEKEE (reference sequence). The CDR3 is made up of 13 amino acids. V lost 3 bases and J 4 bases, leaving 10 bases between the germline ends. The CDR3 nucleotides read TGTGCCAGCAGCTGGCCTGGGGGCACTGAAGCTTTCTTT. Translated: CASSWPGGTEAFF. The full variable domain, rest sourced from reference TRBV5-5 and TRBJ1-1, is DAGVTQSPTHLIKTRGQQVTLRCSPISGHKSVSWYQQVLGQGPQFIFQYYEKEERGRGNFPDRFSARQFPNYSSELNVNALLLGDSALYLCASSWPGGTEAFFGQGTRLTVV.

The chain joins TRBV6-1 to TRBJ1-1, with D maybe TRBD1 (5 bases). Germline CDR1 reads MNHNS; CDR2 reads SASEGT. The V end was cut by 2 bases, the J end by 1 base, with 11 bases between. The CDR3 spans 15 residues. This CDR3 reads CASSEPPTGNTEAFF. The DNA for the CDR3 is TGTGCCAGCAGTGAACCCCCAACAGGGAACACTGAAGCTTTCTTT.

This sequence joins TRBV7-3 and TRBJ2-2; D ambiguous. CDR3 length: 15 amino acids. With 3 bases removed from V and 4 bases from J, the gap between germline ends came to 12 bases. The germline V gene encodes CDR1 SGHTA and CDR2 FQGTGA. For the CDR3, the DNA is TGTGCCAGCAGCTTGTCCGGCATGAGCACCGGGGAGCTGTTTTTT. This encodes CASSLSGMSTGELFF.

Concerning this clonotype itself: Mismatch with germline at one junction end may stem from a read error. This chain uses TRBV4-1 with TRBJ1-2; D not certain. The length of the CDR3 is 11 residues. Germline V lookup: CDR1 MGHRA, CDR2 YSYEKL. CDR3 nucleotide sequence: TGTGCCAGCAGCCAAGATTGGGGCTACACCTTC. Its protein is CASSQDWGYTF.

This clonotype was seen a few times. The V call is TRBV5-6, the J call TRBJ1-5; D call uncertain. V lost 1 base and J lost 0, with 11 bases in between. The CDR3 totals 16 residues. The V gene's germline CDR1 is SGHDT and CDR2 YYEEEE. CDR3 loop: CASSLQGGYSNQPQHF. The CDR3 coding sequence is TGTGCCAGCAGCTTGCAAGGCGGCTATAGCAATCAGCCCCAGCATTTT.

The chain links TRBV7-6 to TRBJ2-2, with D possibly TRBD2 on 5 matching bases. Trimming took 5 bases from V and 3 from J, leaving 10 bases between them. CDR1 is SGHVS, CDR2 FNYEAQ, per germline. This CDR3 comprises 14 residues. In DNA form, the CDR3 reads TGTGCCAGCAGCCAGGCGGGTTACACCGGGGAGCTGTTTTTT. Protein: CASSQAGYTGELFF.

This clonotype was seen a handful of times. This sequence joins TRBV10-3 and TRBJ2-2; 8 nucleotides match TRBD1. The ends lost 2 bases at V and 0 bases at J; junction bases unmatched: 5. This CDR3 spans 17 amino acids. The germline V gene encodes CDR1 ENHRY and CDR2 SYGVKD. CDR3 region: CAISETPDRANTGELFF. The CDR3 bases are TGTGCCATCAGTGAGACCCCGGACAGGGCGAACACCGGGGAGCTGTTTTTT.

This clonotype was found a few times. V is TRBV7-9 and J is TRBJ1-2; no reliable D call. CDR3 length: 14 amino acids. With 5 bases removed from V and 5 bases from J, the gap between germline ends came to 15 bases. CDR1 is SEHNR and CDR2 is FQNEAQ in the germline V gene (reference sequence). The CDR3 region has the DNA TGTGCCAGCAGCCCGCAAACCACCCTATATGGCTACACCTTC. Its protein is CASSPQTTLYGYTF.

The table lists this clonotype with many counts. The V call is TRBV7-6, the J call TRBJ2-7; 9 nucleotides match TRBD1. CDR1 is SGHVS, CDR2 FNYEAQ, per germline. The trim removed 1 base at V and 3 bases at J, leaving 4 bases unmatched. This CDR3 spans 15 amino acids. The CDR3 loop is CASSLGGQGNYEQYF. DNA of the CDR3: TGTGCCAGCAGCTTAGGTGGACAGGGGAACTACGAGCAGTACTTC.

The J gene is TRBJ1-1, the V gene TRBV7-8; a weak D match, TRBD1 (5 bases). V was shortened by 8 bases and J by 0 bases, with 10 bases between the two germline ends. The CDR3 is 13 residues long. Germline V gene sequence: CDR1 SGHVS, CDR2 FQNEAQ. In DNA, the CDR3 is TGTGCCAGCGGCCGGGGCATGAACACTGAAGCTTTCTTT. Residues: CASGRGMNTEAFF.

This chain connects TRBV27 to TRBJ2-7; D may be TRBD1 (6 bases). V lost 8 bases and J 3 bases, leaving 20 bases between the germline ends. Germline-derived CDR1 and CDR2 are MNHEY and SMNVEV (reference sequence). The CDR3 consists of 15 residues. This chain's CDR3 is CASLKTGDRSYEQYV. CDR3 nucleotides: TGTGCCAGCCTAAAAACAGGTGACAGGAGCTACGAGCAGTACGTC.

This clonotype was detected many times. The chain links TRBV7-9 to TRBJ1-2; tentatively, D is TRBD1 (5 bases). The CDR3 has 15 amino acids. V lost 5 bases, J lost 6 bases, and 19 bases lay in between. CDR1 SEHNR and CDR2 FQNEAQ come from the germline V gene (reference sequence). The DNA for the CDR3 is TGTGCCAGCAGCCTACCCGGGGGGGGGTTGGATGGCTACACCTTC. It translates to CASSLPGGGLDGYTF.

This clonotype was recorded many times. This chain connects TRBV6-1 to TRBJ1-1; D is unresolved. Trimming cost V 6 bases and J 5 bases, with 19 bases left between them. This CDR3 is built from 15 residues. CDR1 and CDR2 from the germline V gene are MNHNS and SASEGT. The CDR3 DNA reads TGTGCCAGCAGCGCCCAACGAGGGATCGAAACTGAAGCTTTCTTT. This codes for CASSAQRGIETEAFF.

The J gene is TRBJ2-3, the V gene TRBV11-3; 9 bases are shared with TRBD2. V lost 6 bases, J lost 1 base, and 11 bases stayed unmatched. From germline, CDR1 is SGHNT and CDR2 YENEEA. This CDR3 is 17 amino acids long. The CDR3 coding sequence is TGTGCCAGCAGGGAGCGGCTAGCGGGGTATTGCACAGATACGCAGTATTTT. Protein: CASRERLAGYCTDTQYF.